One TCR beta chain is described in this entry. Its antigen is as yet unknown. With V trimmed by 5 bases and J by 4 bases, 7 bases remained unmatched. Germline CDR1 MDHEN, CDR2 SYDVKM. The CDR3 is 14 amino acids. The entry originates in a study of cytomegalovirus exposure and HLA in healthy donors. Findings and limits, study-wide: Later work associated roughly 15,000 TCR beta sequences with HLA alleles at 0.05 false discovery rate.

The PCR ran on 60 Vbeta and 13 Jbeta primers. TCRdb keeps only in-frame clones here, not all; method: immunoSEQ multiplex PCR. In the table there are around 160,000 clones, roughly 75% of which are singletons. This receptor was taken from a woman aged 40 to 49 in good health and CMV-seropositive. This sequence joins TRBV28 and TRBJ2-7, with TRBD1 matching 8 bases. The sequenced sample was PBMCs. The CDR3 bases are TGTGCCAGCAGTCCGGACAGGGTGAGTTACGAGCAGTACTTC. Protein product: CASSPDRVSYEQYF.